Listed below are T cell receptor beta chains from one sample, sequenced in a study of blood T cell repertoires in COVID-19. Sequencing was performed with immunoSEQ multiplex PCR; in TCRdb, only in-frame clones are kept and a portion is missing. The sample lists some 260,000 clones, around 90% seen once, with about 0.8% in the top ten. The sample consisted of peripheral blood. These receptors all stem from a woman aged 30 to 39 with acute or convalescent COVID-19. CDR3s include the opening cysteine and the closing phenylalanine or tryptophan. Each record gives: clone size, D gene, V gene, J gene, CDR3 DNA, CDR3 protein. D genes are given only for firm matches. The size of a clone is reported for some rows only, either as once, few or many, or as a class for expanded clones.

clone_size: .
d_call: TRBD1
v_call: TRBV19
j_call: TRBJ2-7
cdr3_nt: TGTGCCAGTAGTCGGGACAGACCCTACGAGCAGTACTTC
cdr3_aa: CASSRDRPYEQYF

clone_size: .
d_call: TRBD1
v_call: TRBV19
j_call: TRBJ1-2
cdr3_nt: TGTGCCAGTAGTCTCGACAGGGGAATGGGCTACACCTTC
cdr3_aa: CASSLDRGMGYTF

clone_size: .
d_call: TRBD2
v_call: TRBV29-1
j_call: TRBJ2-3
cdr3_nt: TGCAGCGTTGTGGGAGCGGGAGGCAGAAACACAGATACGCAGTATTTT
cdr3_aa: CSVVGAGGRNTDTQYF

clone_size: .
d_call: .
v_call: TRBV7-2
j_call: TRBJ2-1
cdr3_nt: TGTGCCAGCAGCTTATCGGCAGGGGGGATCAATGAGCAGTTCTTC
cdr3_aa: CASSLSAGGINEQFF

clone_size: .
d_call: TRBD1
v_call: TRBV7-2
j_call: TRBJ2-1
cdr3_nt: TGTGCCAGCAGCGTGACAGGGATTGAGCAGTTCTTC
cdr3_aa: CASSVTGIEQFF

clone_size: .
d_call: .
v_call: TRBV4-3
j_call: TRBJ1-1
cdr3_nt: TGCGCCAGCAGCCAAGATACTGGTTTAAAAGCTTTCTTT
cdr3_aa: CASSQDTGLKAFF

clone_size: .
d_call: .
v_call: TRBV5-6
j_call: TRBJ1-6
cdr3_nt: TGTGCCAGCAGCCCGCTGCAGGGCCCCCTCCACTTT
cdr3_aa: CASSPLQGPLHF

clone_size: few
d_call: .
v_call: TRBV7-9
j_call: TRBJ1-1
cdr3_nt: TGTGCCAGCAGCTCAGGGGCCTTGAACACTGAAGCTTTCTTT
cdr3_aa: CASSSGALNTEAFF

clone_size: .
d_call: .
v_call: TRBV9
j_call: TRBJ2-2
cdr3_nt: TGTGCCAGCAGCGGTCCTACAGGGATCGGGGAGCTGTTTTTT
cdr3_aa: CASSGPTGIGELFF

clone_size: .
d_call: TRBD1
v_call: TRBV5-1
j_call: TRBJ2-3
cdr3_nt: TGCGCCAGCAGCTTCCGGGACAGGGCGGGCACAGATACGCAGTATTTT
cdr3_aa: CASSFRDRAGTDTQYF